A selection of T cell receptor beta chains follows, all from one sample in a study of human T cells and chemical hapten exposure. Each CDR3 protein gets one entry after TCRdb re-called the RACE reads with MiXCR. Of more than 250,000 distinct CDR3 sequences detected, approximately 8.6% appear once; the ten largest clones hold around 2.5%. Specimen: whole blood, collected in connection with sensitization to the hapten diphenylcyclopropenone (DPC). The receptor set was obtained from a woman aged 40 to 50 with alopecia areata. Some clones in this sample may be carry-over from other donors' samples. Both conserved end residues are part of each CDR3. D genes are given only for firm matches. Size tells how often a clone was seen (once, few, many) or the class of an expanded clone, and some rows leave it out.

D gene: .; V gene: TRBV21-1; clone size: few; J gene: TRBJ2-2; CDR3 DNA: TGTGCCAGCAAAGATCAGGGCATCCTAGCTAAGTCCGGGGAGCTGTTTTTT; CDR3 protein: CASKDQGILAKSGELFF
D gene: .; V gene: TRBV6-2/TRBV6-3; clone size: few; J gene: TRBJ2-3; CDR3 DNA: TGTGCCAGCAGCAGCGGAACTATTGGTACGCAGTATTTT; CDR3 protein: CASSSGTIGTQYF
D gene: TRBD2; V gene: TRBV28; clone size: many; J gene: TRBJ2-1; CDR3 DNA: TGTGCCAGCAGATTTTGGGGGAGGACTAGCGGGAGAAATGAGCAGTTCTTC; CDR3 protein: CASRFWGRTSGRNEQFF
D gene: .; V gene: TRBV11-2; clone size: .; J gene: TRBJ2-1; CDR3 DNA: TGTGCCAGCAGCTTAGATCTGATCTCGACGGGGTTCTTC; CDR3 protein: CASSLDLISTGFF
D gene: .; V gene: TRBV6-5; clone size: .; J gene: TRBJ1-5; CDR3 DNA: TGTGCCAGCAGTTACTCGTTCGGCCAGCCCCAGCATTTT; CDR3 protein: CASSYSFGQPQHF
D gene: .; V gene: TRBV9; clone size: .; J gene: TRBJ2-7; CDR3 DNA: TGTGCCAGCAGCGACGGATTCTCCTACGAGCAGTACTTC; CDR3 protein: CASSDGFSYEQYF
D gene: .; V gene: TRBV9; clone size: .; J gene: TRBJ1-4; CDR3 DNA: TGTGCCAGCAGCGGAGACGCAACTAATGAAAAACTGTTTTTT; CDR3 protein: CASSGDATNEKLFF
D gene: .; V gene: TRBV29-1; clone size: many; J gene: TRBJ2-5; CDR3 DNA: TGCAGCGTGGACCAGGGGTCGTCGACCCAGTACTTC; CDR3 protein: CSVDQGSSTQYF
D gene: .; V gene: TRBV6-5; clone size: few; J gene: TRBJ1-5; CDR3 DNA: TGTGCCAGCAGTTCTACAGGGATATTTCAGCCCCAGCATTTT; CDR3 protein: CASSSTGIFQPQHF
D gene: .; V gene: TRBV12-3/TRBV12-4; clone size: few; J gene: TRBJ2-7; CDR3 DNA: TGTGCCAGCAGCCCGACTACCTCCCTCTCTTACGAGCAGTACTTC; CDR3 protein: CASSPTTSLSYEQYF
D gene: .; V gene: TRBV6-2/TRBV6-3; clone size: few; J gene: TRBJ1-2; CDR3 DNA: TGTGTCAGTCATAACGGAGATGGCTACACCTTC; CDR3 protein: CVSHNGDGYTF
D gene: .; V gene: TRBV18; clone size: few; J gene: TRBJ1-2; CDR3 DNA: TGTGCCAGCTCACCCTCCGCCTATGGCTACACCTTC; CDR3 protein: CASSPSAYGYTF
D gene: .; V gene: TRBV24-1; clone size: many; J gene: TRBJ1-2; CDR3 DNA: TGTGCCACCAGTGATTTGACAGATGGCTACACCTTC; CDR3 protein: CATSDLTDGYTF
D gene: .; V gene: TRBV5-1; clone size: .; J gene: TRBJ2-1; CDR3 DNA: TGCGCCAGCAGCTTACAGCAAACCATCAATGAGCAGTTCTTC; CDR3 protein: CASSLQQTINEQFF
D gene: TRBD2; V gene: TRBV3-1; clone size: many; J gene: TRBJ2-1; CDR3 DNA: TGTGCCAGCAGCCAAGACCCACCCATGGGACTAGCGGGAGTCGGGAATGAGCAGTTCTTC; CDR3 protein: CASSQDPPMGLAGVGNEQFF
D gene: .; V gene: TRBV30; clone size: .; J gene: TRBJ1-2; CDR3 DNA: TGTGCCTGGCAGCTGAAGGGCGGCCACAACTATGGCTACACCTTC; CDR3 protein: CAWQLKGGHNYGYTF
D gene: .; V gene: TRBV6-5; clone size: few; J gene: TRBJ1-5; CDR3 DNA: TGTGCCAGCAGCCCCTATTCGGGACATGATCAGCCCCAGCATTTT; CDR3 protein: CASSPYSGHDQPQHF
D gene: .; V gene: TRBV4-3; clone size: many; J gene: TRBJ2-7; CDR3 DNA: TGCGCCAGCAGCCAAGATCTAGAAAGCGGTCCCTACGAGCAGTACTTC; CDR3 protein: CASSQDLESGPYEQYF
D gene: .; V gene: TRBV29-1; clone size: few; J gene: TRBJ1-4; CDR3 DNA: TGCAGCGTTGCTTTCGGAGCCTCAAGTTTAAAGGATGAAATACTGTTTTTT; CDR3 protein: CSVAFGASSLKDEILFF
D gene: .; V gene: TRBV4-2; clone size: few; J gene: TRBJ2-3; CDR3 DNA: TGTGCCAGCAGCCAAGCTTTACAGGGCAATACGCAGTATTTT; CDR3 protein: CASSQALQGNTQYF